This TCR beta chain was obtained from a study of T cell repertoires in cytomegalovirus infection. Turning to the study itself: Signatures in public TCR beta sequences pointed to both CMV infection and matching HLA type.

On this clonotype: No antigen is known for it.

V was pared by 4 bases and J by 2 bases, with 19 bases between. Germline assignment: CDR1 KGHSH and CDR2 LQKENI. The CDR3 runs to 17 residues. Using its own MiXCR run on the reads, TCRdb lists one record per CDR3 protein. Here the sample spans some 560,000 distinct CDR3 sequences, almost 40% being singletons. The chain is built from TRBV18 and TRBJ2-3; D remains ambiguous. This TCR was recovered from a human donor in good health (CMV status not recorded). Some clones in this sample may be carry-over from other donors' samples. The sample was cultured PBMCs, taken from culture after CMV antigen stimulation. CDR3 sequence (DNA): TGTGCCAGCTCACTATTTATGCAGCGCCCTAACACAGATACGCAGTATTTT. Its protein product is CASSLFMQRPNTDTQYF.